The 15 T cell receptor beta chains below come from one sample, sequenced in a study of Graves' ophthalmopathy and Graves' hyperthyroidism. Using RNA transcripts, the TCR beta CDR3 regions were amplified. The library came from an HTBI-primed first-round RT-PCR and a second-round multiplex PCR. TCRdb re-called the multiplex PCR reads with MiXCR, one entry per CDR3 protein. This table has hundreds of thousands of distinct CDR3 sequences, about 41% appearing once. Sequencing used peripheral blood. The receptor set was obtained from an adult man with Graves' ophthalmopathy.

The gene calls are TRBV11-1 and TRBJ1-1; D not certain. CDR1 and CDR2 from the germline V gene are SGHAT and FQDESV (reference sequence). The CDR3 covers 14 residues. Trimming took off 11 bases at V and 5 bases at J, with 21 bases between the two ends. The chain's CDR3 is CAWRTMTGGTEAFF. Here the CDR3 DNA reads TGTGCCTGGAGAACTATGACCGGAGGGACTGAAGCTTTCTTT.

The J gene is TRBJ2-1, the V gene TRBV20-1; 9 bases fit TRBD2. The CDR3 is 14 amino acids. From germline, CDR1 is DFQATT and CDR2 SNEGSKA (reference sequence). With 3 bases clipped from V and 6 bases from J, the junction kept 6 bases outside the gene matches. The CDR3 nucleotides are TGCAGTGCTAGGTACAGCGGGAGGTCCAATGAGCAGTTCTTC. This encodes CSARYSGRSNEQFF.

This clonotype was seen more than once but under ten times. This chain links TRBV29-1 with TRBJ2-4; 9 bases are a match to TRBD1. Unmatched junction bases numbered 3, after V lost 1 base and J lost 5 bases. The CDR3 length is 14 residues. Germline V gene sequence: CDR1 SQVTM, CDR2 ANQGSEA. CDR3 in amino acids: CSVEAWDRENIQYF. DNA of the CDR3: TGCAGCGTTGAAGCGTGGGACAGGGAAAACATTCAGTACTTC.

This clonotype has just a few counts. The CDR3 sequence is CASSQDGGRRNQETQYF. Here the CDR3 DNA reads TGTGCCAGCAGCCAAGATGGGGGCAGGAGAAACCAAGAGACCCAGTACTTC. The chain couples TRBV4-2 to TRBJ2-5, with D possibly TRBD1 on 6 matching bases. The CDR3 is 17 residues long. Looked up from germline, CDR1 is LGHNA and CDR2 is YNFKEQ. V lost 0 bases and J lost 0, with 14 bases in between.

As for this clonotype: A much larger clone sits a single nucleotide away, making a read error possible. The chain couples TRBV4-1 to TRBJ2-7, with D possibly matching TRBD2 (5 bases). Germline assignment: CDR1 MGHRA and CDR2 YSYEKL. This CDR3 is built from 14 residues. The CDR3 DNA reads TGCGCCGGCAGCCAAGACCTCACTAGGAACGAGCAGTACTTC. It is translated as CAGSQDLTRNEQYF.

The CDR3, as DNA: TGTGCCAGCAGCCAAGATTCATCCACCCCCTACGAGCAGTACTTC. This translates into CASSQDSSTPYEQYF. The rearrangement links TRBV7-9 to TRBJ2-7; no reliable D call. The CDR3 consists of 15 residues. Germline V gene data show CDR1 as SEHNR and CDR2 as FQNEAQ (reference sequence). V was shortened by 5 bases and J by 2 bases, with 16 bases between the two germline ends.

The chain carries TRBV9 and TRBJ2-7, with 7 bases matching TRBD1. Per the germline V gene, CDR1 is SGDLS and CDR2 is YYNGEE. Unmatched junction bases numbered 11, after V lost 7 bases and J lost 7 bases. This CDR3 comprises 13 residues. The CDR3 protein is CASSDHRGEEQYF. The CDR3, as DNA: TGTGCCAGCTCAGATCACAGGGGAGAGGAGCAGTACTTC.

The rearrangement links TRBV11-1 to TRBJ1-2, with D hard to call. The CDR3 contains 16 residues. CDR1 is SGHAT, CDR2 FQDESV, per germline (reference sequence). V was trimmed by 5 bases and J by 4 bases, leaving 20 bases between them. The CDR3 loop is CASSERVGGEIYGYTF. CDR3 nucleotides: TGTGCCAGCAGCGAACGAGTGGGTGGTGAGATCTATGGCTACACCTTC.

This clonotype has ten or more counts. The chain joins TRBV7-2 to TRBJ1-5; a possible D gene is TRBD1 (5 bases). Trimming stripped 6 bases from V and 0 bases from J, with 9 bases between. The CDR3 totals 14 residues. Germline CDR1 is SGHTA and CDR2 is FQGNSA. This chain's CDR3 is CASSVGASNQPQHF. The CDR3 DNA is TGTGCCAGCAGTGTAGGGGCTAGCAATCAGCCCCAGCATTTT.

This chain uses TRBV7-2 with TRBJ2-5; 10 nucleotides match TRBD2. This CDR3 has 15 amino acids. Germline assignment: CDR1 SGHTA and CDR2 FQGNSA. The ends lost 6 bases at V and 12 bases at J; junction bases unmatched: 16. In DNA, the CDR3 is TGTGCCAGCAGGAGCAGGGCTAGCGGGGGATCCTTTAAGTACTTC. It translates to CASRSRASGGSFKYF.

This clonotype has at least ten counts. CDR3 nucleotides: TGTGCCAGCAGCGGAAGGGGACTCGGGGGGGGCGGGACCCAGTACTTC. It is translated as CASSGRGLGGGGTQYF. V gene TRBV7-8 combines with J gene TRBJ2-5; 8 bases are shared with TRBD2. J was trimmed by 7 bases and V by 5 bases; bases with no gene match: 15. This CDR3 spans 16 amino acids. From germline, CDR1 is SGHVS and CDR2 FQNEAQ.

On this clonotype: Given a much more abundant clone one base away, this may be a read error. This is likely a read error, given that the CDR3 carries no conserved phenylalanine or tryptophan at its end. CDR3 nucleotide sequence: TGTGCCAGCAGCCCGGAGAAGGGAAGCAATCAGCCCCAGCATCTT. Translated: CASSPEKGSNQPQHL. The J gene is TRBJ1-5, the V gene TRBV9; D gene unclear. The germline V and J ends were trimmed by 4 bases and 1 base, with 12 bases remaining between them. The CDR3 is 15 residues long. Germline V CDR1 and CDR2: SGDLS, YYNGEE.

This chain connects TRBV12-5 to TRBJ1-1; D is perhaps TRBD1 (6 bases). The CDR3 extends over 16 amino acids. CDR1 is LGHNT and CDR2 is FRNRAP in the germline V gene. V shed 0 bases and J shed 4 bases, with 15 bases lying between them. Written as DNA, the CDR3 is TGTGCTAGTGGTTTGGTACTGGGGACAAAGGGCACTGAAGCTTTCTTT. Protein product: CASGLVLGTKGTEAFF.

This clonotype has a count of ten or more. J is TRBJ1-1 and V is TRBV5-8, with D maybe TRBD1 (5 bases). The CDR3 runs to 14 residues. The germline V gene has CDR1 SGHTS and CDR2 YDEGEE. The V and J ends lost 2 bases and 3 bases respectively, with 11 bases between them. The CDR3 region is CASSFPGEDTEAFF. In DNA form, the CDR3 reads TGTGCCAGCAGCTTCCCGGGGGAGGACACTGAAGCTTTCTTT.

J is TRBJ2-3 and V is TRBV12-5; D call uncertain. The germline gives CDR1 LGHNT, CDR2 FRNRAP. The V end was cut by 7 bases, the J end by 3 bases, with 5 bases between. This CDR3 has 11 residues. The CDR3 DNA reads TGTGCTAGTGCCCAGACAGATACGCAGTATTTT. Protein: CASAQTDTQYF.